A selection of T cell receptor beta chains follows, all from one sample in a study of blood T cell repertoires in COVID-19. Clones were read by immunoSEQ multiplex PCR, and TCRdb kept only the in-frame ones, dropping some. The sample lists 210,000 or so clones; 80% to 90% were seen once. The sample taken for sequencing was peripheral blood. The receptor source for this set is a human donor in a cohort sampled during active COVID-19. CDR3s include the opening cysteine and the closing phenylalanine or tryptophan. A D gene is named only where the DNA matches it firmly. Not all rows give a size; the values are once, few, many and, for expanded clones, a class.

clone_size j_call v_call d_call cdr3_nt cdr3_aa
- TRBJ1-5 TRBV30 - TGTGCCTGGAGTTCTCAGAACAATCAGCCCCAGCATTTT CAWSSQNNQPQHF
- TRBJ1-1 TRBV28 - TGTGCCAGCAGTTTCCAGGTCACAAGTGGGAACACTGAAGCTTTCTTT CASSFQVTSGNTEAFF
- TRBJ1-5 TRBV19 - TGTGCCAGTAGTATAGCTCCCTCTCAGCCCCAGCATTTT CASSIAPSQPQHF
- TRBJ2-1 TRBV21-1 - TGTGCCAGCAGCCCCACGGGGGGGGGCGCGCGGCCGTACAATGAGCAGTTCTTC CASSPTGGGARPYNEQFF
once TRBJ2-1 TRBV9 TRBD1 TGTGCCAGCAGCGCCGGAGGACAGGTCTACAATGAGCAGTTCTTC CASSAGGQVYNEQFF
- TRBJ2-1 TRBV7-8 - TGTGCCAGCAGCTTAGGGCTGAACAATGAGCAGTTCTTC CASSLGLNNEQFF
- TRBJ2-1 TRBV6-6 - TGTGCCAGCAGTCCCGGGACAATCAATGAGCAGTTCTTC CASSPGTINEQFF
- TRBJ2-3 TRBV5-1 TRBD2 TGCGCCAGCAGGGGACTAGCGGGAGGCGTCACAGATACGCAGTATTTT CASRGLAGGVTDTQYF
- TRBJ2-1 TRBV11-1 TRBD1 TGTGCCAGCAGCAACAGGGGGATCTACAATGAGCAGTTCTTC CASSNRGIYNEQFF
- TRBJ1-1 TRBV6-1 TRBD1 TGTGCCAGCAGTGAAGATGACAGGGCGACAGGAAACACTGAAGCTTTCTTT CASSEDDRATGNTEAFF
- TRBJ1-2 TRBV5-1 TRBD1 TGCGCCAGCAGCTCGGGCCAGACGGGACAGGGAGGTGGCTACACCTTC CASSSGQTGQGGGYTF
- TRBJ2-5 TRBV3-1/TRBV3-2 - TGTGCCAGCAGCCAAGATTTTCGGGACTCGGAGACCCAGTACTTC CASSQDFRDSETQYF
once TRBJ2-2 TRBV5-1 TRBD1 TGCGCCAGCAGTACAGGGGCGGGCACCGGGGAGCTGTTTTTT CASSTGAGTGELFF
- TRBJ1-5 TRBV6-1 - TGTGCCAGCAGTGATGTATGGCATCAGCCCCAGCATTTT CASSDVWHQPQHF
- TRBJ2-6 TRBV10-3 - TGTGCCATCAGTGACACAGGGTCTGGGGCCAACGTCCTGACTTTC CAISDTGSGANVLTF
many TRBJ2-1 TRBV3-1/TRBV3-2 - TGTGCCAGCAGCATCTCCGGGGACGACAGGGAGCAGTTCTTC CASSISGDDREQFF
- TRBJ1-2 TRBV2 TRBD1 TGTGCCAGCACTGCCGGGACAGCCACTGCTAACTATGGCTACACCTTC CASTAGTATANYGYTF
once TRBJ1-3 TRBV2 - TGTGCCAGCAGGGATACAGGGTCTGGAAACACCATATATTTT CASRDTGSGNTIYF
- TRBJ2-5 TRBV7-9 TRBD1 TGTGCCAGCAACCGGGACAGGGGGCTTGGAGAGACCCAGTACTTC CASNRDRGLGETQYF
- TRBJ2-5 TRBV15 TRBD1 TGTGCCACCAGCAGAGAATTGACAGGGATTAAAGAGACCCAGTACTTC CATSRELTGIKETQYF
- TRBJ1-6 TRBV6-5 TRBD1 TGTGCCAGCAGCACAACAGGGGTCGTGGAATCACCCCTCCACTTT CASSTTGVVESPLHF
- TRBJ1-6 TRBV7-8 - TGTGCCAGCAGCTTAGCAGGGGCGCTCCTCCACTTT CASSLAGALLHF
- TRBJ2-7 TRBV5-1 TRBD1 TGCGCCAGCAGCGAAATACTTGGACAGGCCCGAGAAAACTTAGTAACCTACGAGCAGTACTTC CASSEILGQARENLVTYEQYF
- TRBJ1-2 TRBV14 - TGTGCCAGCAGCATCGACGAGGACTATGGCTACACCTTC CASSIDEDYGYTF
- TRBJ2-1 TRBV6-6 - TGTGCCAGCAGTGTATGGACCGGGAACAATGAGCAGTTCTTC CASSVWTGNNEQFF
- TRBJ2-4 TRBV2 - TGTGCCAGCCGGGAACGGACGGCTGGGGCCAAAAACATTCAGTACTTC CASRERTAGAKNIQYF
- TRBJ2-4 TRBV19 TRBD2 TGTGCCAGTAGTACCGGGACTAGCGGCCACGGTAACATTCAGTACTTC CASSTGTSGHGNIQYF
- TRBJ2-3 TRBV27 TRBD2 TGTGCCAGCAGTCGTCCTAGCGGGAGCAGGTCCTCAGATACGCAGTATTTT CASSRPSGSRSSDTQYF
- TRBJ2-3 TRBV5-1 - TGCGCCAGCGAAATGGGGCCCCACACAGATACGCAGTATTTT CASEMGPHTDTQYF
many TRBJ1-5 TRBV4-1 - TGCGCCAGCAGCCTTCACTATAGCAATCAGCCCCAGCATTTT CASSLHYSNQPQHF
- TRBJ2-5 TRBV27 TRBD2 TGTGCCAGCAGCCCCGGACTAGCGGGAGGGCCAAGGGGAGAGACCCAGTACTTC CASSPGLAGGPRGETQYF